The present T cell receptor (beta chain) was sequenced within a study of T cells in Graves' hyperthyroidism and ophthalmopathy. This clonotype was found many times. The CDR3 has 11 amino acids. Trimming shortened V by 7 bases and J by 4 bases, and 7 bases separated the two germline ends. Germline lookup yields CDR1 SGHVS and CDR2 FQNEAQ. RNA transcripts served as the template for amplifying TCR beta CDR3 regions. HTBI primers were used for first-round RT-PCR of the TCR CDR3. TCRdb re-called the multiplex PCR reads with MiXCR, one entry per CDR3 protein. The table has about 380,000 distinct CDR3 sequences, approximately 17% seen once.

This chain joins TRBV7-8 and TRBJ2-5; D call uncertain. The receptor was derived from a man aged 18 to 30 with Graves' ophthalmopathy. Sequencing was carried out using blood. CDR3 nucleotide sequence: TGTGCCAGCACTTCTGGAGAGACCCAGTACTTC. Protein product: CASTSGETQYF.